These 7 T cell receptor beta chains were all obtained from the same sample, sequenced in a study of PD-1 blockade in classical Hodgkin lymphoma. All the patients suffered relapse after autologous stem cell transplantation, and brentuximab vedotin exposure differed. Repertoires were generated with immunoSEQ multiplex PCR, while TCRdb's copy carries only in-frame clones and drops some. The sample lists approximately 84,000 clones, around 86% occurring once. The source was peripheral blood mononuclear cells (PBMCs), collected at baseline. The receptor source for this set is a human donor with classical Hodgkin lymphoma.

This chain links TRBV7-8 with TRBJ2-2; D not certain. Looked up from germline, CDR1 is SGHVS and CDR2 is FQNEAQ. The CDR3 covers 15 residues. V was shortened by 0 bases and J by 5 bases, with 10 bases between the two germline ends. The CDR3 DNA sequence: TGTGCCAGCAGCTTAGCAATGGGTGGGACCGGGGAGCTGTTTTTT. Translating gives CASSLAMGGTGELFF. Using reference TRBV7-8 and TRBJ2-2 for the parts outside the CDR3, the full variable domain is GAGVSQSPRYKVAKRGQDVALRCDPISGHVSLFWYQQALGQGPEFLTYFQNEAQLDKSGLPSDRFFAERPEGSVSTLKIQRTQQEDSAVYLCASSLAMGGTGELFFGEGSRLTVL.

This clone has more than one count but fewer than ten. This chain uses TRBV7-9 with TRBJ2-1; 10 bases agree with TRBD2. The germline V gene encodes CDR1 SEHNR and CDR2 FQNEAQ (reference sequence). The CDR3 spans 15 residues. Trimming removed 5 bases from V and 6 bases from J; junction bases left unmatched: 7. CDR3 bases: TGTGCCAGCAGCACCTCCGGGACTAGCGCCAATGAGCAGTTCTTC. Encoded protein: CASSTSGTSANEQFF.

The V gene is TRBV11-2, the J gene TRBJ1-1, with a tentative D call TRBD1 (5 bases). This CDR3 has 14 residues. Trimming stripped 5 bases from V and 1 base from J, with 11 bases between. CDR1 is SGHAT and CDR2 is FQNNGV in the germline V gene. In DNA form, the CDR3 reads TGTGCCAGCAGCCTCCGGACACCGAACACTGAAGCTTTCTTT. Protein sequence: CASSLRTPNTEAFF.

Written as DNA, the CDR3 is TGTGCCAGCAGCTTAGCGGGGGGGTTTAGCAATCAGCCCCAGCATTTT. This translates into CASSLAGGFSNQPQHF. The chain combines TRBV7-2 with TRBJ1-5, with a possible D match to TRBD1 (5 bases). V lost 0 bases and J lost 0, with 9 bases in between. Per germline, CDR1 SGHTA and CDR2 FQGNSA. The CDR3 is 16 amino acids.

This chain joins TRBV30 and TRBJ1-3; 8 positions match TRBD1. The V gene's germline CDR1 is GTSNPN and CDR2 SVGIG (reference sequence). CDR3 length: 13 amino acids. V trimming: 8 bases; J trimming: 1 base; junction bases outside the gene matches: 4. CDR3 in amino acids: CAGQGYSGNTIYF. Written as DNA, the CDR3 is TGTGCCGGACAGGGCTATTCTGGAAACACCATATATTTT.

This chain links TRBV7-9 with TRBJ1-2, with D possibly being TRBD1 (6 bases). This CDR3 region has 19 residues. Between the trimmed V and J ends, which lost 5 bases and 5 bases, there was a span of 30 bases. Germline V lookup: CDR1 SEHNR, CDR2 FQNEAQ (reference sequence). This chain's CDR3 is CASSPSIDRFGEWAYGYTF. CDR3 nucleotides: TGTGCCAGCAGCCCTAGTATCGACAGGTTCGGTGAATGGGCATATGGCTACACCTTC.

In the case of this clone: One junction end does not reproduce the germline sequence, and a read error may be involved. In nucleotides, the CDR3 is TGTGCCGGCAGCAACCAGGTGAACACTGAAGCTTTCTTT. The encoded protein is CAGSNQVNTEAFF. The V call is TRBV28, the J call TRBJ1-1; no definite D call. The germline V gene has CDR1 MDHEN and CDR2 SYDVKM. This CDR3 has 13 amino acids.